The text below deals with one T cell receptor (beta chain). These data belong to a study of brain T cells in children with intractable seizures. Surgery cases with the highest brain T cell transcript signatures were chosen for sequencing. Some clones are missing from TCRdb's copy, which holds only in-frame ones; the method was immunoSEQ multiplex PCR. This sample carries approximately 60,000 clones, roughly 95% of them seen once, and the ten largest clones take roughly 0.38%. The CDR3 has 15 residues. V dropped 5 bases and J dropped 7; count of bases not matched to a gene: 6. Germline assignment: CDR1 SGHAT and CDR2 FQNNGV.

The rearrangement joins TRBV11-2 to TRBJ1-6; 9 bases are a match to TRBD1. The starting material was peripheral blood, obtained at surgery. This sequence originates from a boy less than two years old with focal cortical dysplasia and intractable seizures. This CDR3 reads CASSVSTGGNSPLHF. The CDR3 DNA sequence: TGTGCCAGCAGCGTCTCGACAGGGGGGAATTCACCCCTCCACTTT.